A selection of T cell receptor beta chains follows, all from one sample in a study of blood T cell repertoires in COVID-19. Using immunoSEQ multiplex PCR, the repertoire was profiled, and TCRdb retains in-frame clones only, with some absent. The table includes over 250,000 clones, approximately 85% detected once. The sample comprised peripheral blood. Source of these receptors: a woman aged 70-85 years with acute or convalescent COVID-19. Both conserved end residues are part of each CDR3. D genes are given only for firm matches. Some rows mark clone size as missing; the rest say once, few, many or name a class of expanded clone.

d_call	v_call	j_call	clone_size	cdr3_nt	cdr3_aa
NA	TRBV27	TRBJ2-5	NA	TGTGCCAGCAGTTTATTCCAGGGGAAACTTGAGACCCAGTACTTC	CASSLFQGKLETQYF
NA	TRBV11-2	TRBJ1-1	NA	TGTGCCAGCAGCTTAACGGCGAGCGCTACTGAAGCTTTCTTT	CASSLTASATEAFF
NA	TRBV9	TRBJ2-3	NA	TGTGCCAGCAGCGTAGGCAGGGGGGGCACAGATACGCAGTATTTT	CASSVGRGGTDTQYF
TRBD1	TRBV12-3/TRBV12-4	TRBJ1-2	NA	TGTGCCAGCAGTACTGACAGGGTTTATGGCTACACCTTC	CASSTDRVYGYTF
NA	TRBV2	TRBJ2-7	once	TGTGCCAGCAGTTACAACTACGAGCAGTACTTC	CASSYNYEQYF
TRBD1	TRBV18	TRBJ2-7	NA	TGTGCCAGCTCACCGTCACCGGGACAGGTTGGAGAGCAGTACTTC	CASSPSPGQVGEQYF
NA	TRBV9	TRBJ1-1	NA	TGTGCCAGCAGCTACCAGGGAAACACTGAAGCTTTCTTT	CASSYQGNTEAFF
NA	TRBV7-9	TRBJ1-3	NA	TGTGCCAGCAGCTTAGACCCAGGCAGGACTTCTGGAAACACCATATATTTT	CASSLDPGRTSGNTIYF
TRBD2	TRBV14	TRBJ2-3	NA	TGTGCCAGCAGCCAGGGACTAGCGGGGAGCACAGATACGCAGTATTTT	CASSQGLAGSTDTQYF
NA	TRBV5-1	TRBJ1-1	NA	TGCGCCAGCAGCTTGGGCGGGGCTCAGACTGAAGCTTTCTTT	CASSLGGAQTEAFF
NA	TRBV7-4	TRBJ2-2	once	TGTGCCAGCAGCTTAACGGTCAGGGTCACCGGGGAGCTGTTTTTT	CASSLTVRVTGELFF
NA	TRBV4-1	TRBJ1-2	NA	TGCGCCAGCAGCCACAGACAGGTGGAAAGCTATGGCTACACCTTC	CASSHRQVESYGYTF
NA	TRBV20-1	TRBJ2-2	NA	TGCAGTGCAAGGGGGGGCGGGGAGCTGTTTTTT	CSARGGGELFF
TRBD1	TRBV19	TRBJ1-5	NA	TGTGCCAGTAGGGAGGGACAGGGTGGTCAGCCCCAGCATTTT	CASREGQGGQPQHF
NA	TRBV5-1	TRBJ2-6	NA	TGCGCCAGCAGCTCCCGGGGCTCTGGGGCCAACGTCCTGACTTTC	CASSSRGSGANVLTF
NA	TRBV5-4	TRBJ2-2	NA	TGTGCCAGCAGCTTGAGTCCGGGACTTTACACCGGGGAGCTGTTTTTT	CASSLSPGLYTGELFF
TRBD2	TRBV6-5	TRBJ2-7	NA	TGTGCCAGCGGAATCGGGGGGTACGAGCAGTACTTC	CASGIGGYEQYF
TRBD1	TRBV29-1	TRBJ1-1	once	TGCAGCGTTGGCCGGGCGTACGGAAGTAGGACAGGAGCGGACACTGAAGCTTTCTTT	CSVGRAYGSRTGADTEAFF
NA	TRBV7-3	TRBJ2-2	NA	TGTGCCAGCAGCGGGGGGATAAACACCGGGGAGCTGTTTTTT	CASSGGINTGELFF